The 30 T cell receptor beta chains reported below all come from one sample, sequenced in a study of human thymus T cells. Clones were read by immunoSEQ multiplex PCR, and TCRdb kept only the in-frame ones, dropping some. The data hold about 44,000 clones, with 94% observed a single time. The sample taken for sequencing was blood. The receptors stem from a boy in the first two years of life with a congenital heart defect but otherwise immunologically healthy.

The chain combines TRBV7-9 with TRBJ2-3; TRBD2 might be the D (6 bases). The V gene's germline CDR1 is SEHNR and CDR2 FQNEAQ (reference sequence). This CDR3 region has 12 residues. Trimming stripped 1 base from V and 9 bases from J, with 8 bases between. The CDR3 loop reads CASSLDGLTQYF. In DNA, the CDR3 is TGTGCCAGCAGCTTAGACGGACTAACGCAGTATTTT.

This rearrangement joins TRBV7-4 to TRBJ1-2, with 7 bases that match TRBD1. The CDR3 runs to 12 residues. With V trimmed by 5 bases and J by 7 bases, 4 bases remained unmatched. The germline V gene has CDR1 SGHVT and CDR2 SQSDAQ. Here the CDR3 DNA reads TGTGCCAGCAGCCCGCGACAGGGTGGCTACACCTTC. It codes for CASSPRQGGYTF.

The rearrangement links TRBV4-1 to TRBJ1-4, with D unclear. V shed 0 bases and J shed 8 bases, with 13 bases lying between them. Germline CDR1 MGHRA, CDR2 YSYEKL. This CDR3 is 15 amino acids long. CDR3 protein: CASSQDWRVKEKLFF. CDR3 nucleotide sequence: TGCGCCAGCAGCCAAGACTGGAGGGTAAAAGAAAAACTGTTTTTT.

The J gene is TRBJ1-2, the V gene TRBV4-3; D is unclear. The germline V gene has CDR1 LGHNA and CDR2 YSLEER. Trimming removed 4 bases at V and 4 bases at J, with 19 bases between. The CDR3 extends over 16 amino acids. In DNA form, the CDR3 reads TGCGCCAGCAGCCGCGCACAGACATACCATGTCTATGGCTACACCTTC. Translated: CASSRAQTYHVYGYTF.

The genes are TRBV6-1 and TRBJ1-5; possible D gene TRBD1, 6 bases. CDR3 length equals 13 residues. Per germline, CDR1 MNHNS and CDR2 SASEGT. V was shortened by 6 bases and J by 3 bases, with 9 bases between the two germline ends. The DNA of the CDR3 is TGTGCCAGCAGCCGGGACACCAATCAGCCCCAGCATTTT. Translation gives CASSRDTNQPQHF.

In the case of this clone: This same CDR3 is encoded by further DNA sequences in the sample. CDR3 loop: CASSCRESEQFF. The CDR3 region has the DNA TGCGCCAGCAGCTGCAGGGAAAGTGAGCAGTTCTTC. The V call is TRBV5-1, the J call TRBJ2-1; a possible D gene is TRBD1 (5 bases). The ends were cut back, 3 bases at V and 9 bases at J, with 10 bases in the middle. The CDR3 extends over 12 amino acids. Germline V gene data show CDR1 as SGHRS and CDR2 as YFSETQ. Variable domain in full (rest from reference TRBV5-1 and TRBJ2-1): KAGVTQTPRYLIKTRGQQVTLSCSPISGHRSVSWYQQTPGQGLQFLFEYFSETQRNKGNFPGRFSGRQFSNSRSEMNVSTLELGDSALYLCASSCRESEQFFGPGTRLTVL.

This chain connects TRBV6-4 to TRBJ2-2, with D unresolved. Deletions cut 5 bases from V and 3 bases from J, with 10 bases between. Looked up from germline, CDR1 is MRHNA and CDR2 is SNTAGT. The CDR3 totals 14 residues. The CDR3 region is CASSLTQHTGELFF. The CDR3 nucleotides read TGTGCCAGCAGTCTGACTCAACACACCGGGGAGCTGTTTTTT.

The rearrangement links TRBV28 to TRBJ1-2; D gene ambiguous. Deletions cut 7 bases from V and 9 bases from J, with 12 bases between. The CDR3 length is 11 residues. Looked up from germline, CDR1 is MDHEN and CDR2 is SYDVKM. CDR3 region: CASTSARSYTF. The CDR3 nucleotides are TGTGCCAGCACATCCGCTAGGAGCTACACCTTC.

This chain links TRBV6-6 with TRBJ1-5, with 10 bases matching TRBD1. V gave up 11 bases and J gave up 7 bases; unmatched junction bases: 8. Germline lookup yields CDR1 MNHNY and CDR2 SVGAGI (reference sequence). CDR3 length equals 13 residues. DNA of the CDR3: TGTGCCGGGAGTGGGACAGGGGAGCAGCCCCAGCATTTT. Translated: CAGSGTGEQPQHF.

The rearrangement joins TRBV10-3 to TRBJ2-7, with D uncertain. The V end lost 5 bases, the J end lost 3 bases, and 11 bases lay between the germline ends. Per the germline V gene, CDR1 is ENHRY and CDR2 is SYGVKD. This CDR3 has 13 residues. Here the CDR3 reads CAISMAGFYEQYF. The DNA of the CDR3 is TGTGCCATCAGTATGGCCGGGTTCTACGAGCAGTACTTC.

The V gene is TRBV18, the J gene TRBJ1-2, with a possible D match to TRBD1 (5 bases). Germline values: CDR1 KGHSH, CDR2 LQKENI. Deletions cut 0 bases from V and 4 bases from J, with 15 bases between. CDR3 size: 16 residues. The CDR3 bases are TGTGCCAGCTCACCACCAGGGCTCCTAAGGGGCTATGGCTACACCTTC. It yields the protein CASSPPGLLRGYGYTF.

The rearrangement links TRBV5-1 to TRBJ2-7; unclear D gene. The CDR3 is made up of 17 amino acids. V lost 4 bases, J lost 3 bases, and 23 bases lay in between. CDR1 and CDR2 from the germline V gene are SGHRS and YFSETQ. The DNA for the CDR3 is TGCGCCAGCAGCCTTTACACCCGGGCCTGGTCCCTCTACGAGCAGTACTTC. Translated, it gives CASSLYTRAWSLYEQYF.

J is TRBJ2-5 and V is TRBV2; D is ambiguous. The V gene lost 2 bases and the J gene lost 5 bases, with 12 bases spanning the gap. The CDR3 totals 14 residues. CDR1 and CDR2 from the germline V gene are SNHLY and FYNNEI. CDR3 sequence reads: CASSEYKGLETQYF. CDR3 DNA sequence: TGTGCCAGCAGTGAATATAAGGGCTTGGAGACCCAGTACTTC.

The genes are TRBV10-3 and TRBJ2-3; 7 bases are a match to TRBD1. The CDR3 length is 14 residues. With 0 bases clipped from V and 11 bases from J, the junction kept 8 bases outside the gene matches. From germline, CDR1 is ENHRY and CDR2 SYGVKD. The CDR3 DNA follows: TGTGCCATCAGTGAGTCTAGGCCACAGGGGATGCAGTATTTT. It specifies CAISESRPQGMQYF.

The chain has TRBV7-2 and TRBJ2-7; D possibly corresponds to TRBD1 (6 bases). The length of the CDR3 is 16 residues. Trimming took 1 base from V and 0 from J, leaving 13 bases between them. Germline V gene sequence: CDR1 SGHTA, CDR2 FQGNSA. CDR3 protein: CASSLGRDTSSYEQYF. In nucleotides, the CDR3 is TGTGCCAGCAGCTTAGGCCGGGACACCTCCTCCTACGAGCAGTACTTC.

V gene TRBV11-3 combines with J gene TRBJ2-1; the D gene could be TRBD1 or TRBD2 (6 bases each). Trimming pared 5 bases from V and 2 bases from J, leaving 16 bases between. Germline V gene sequence: CDR1 SGHNT, CDR2 YENEEA. The CDR3 loop spans 16 amino acids. The CDR3, as DNA: TGTGCCAGCAGCCCCAGAGGGGGGCACCCCTACAATGAGCAGTTCTTC. Translated, it gives CASSPRGGHPYNEQFF.

V usage is TRBV27 and J usage is TRBJ2-2; the D gene could be TRBD1 or TRBD2 (6 bases each). The germline V gene encodes CDR1 MNHEY and CDR2 SMNVEV (reference sequence). CDR3 length: 17 residues. V was cut by 1 base and J by 1 base, with 13 bases left in between. The CDR3 here is CASSLLGGTLNTGELFF. The DNA of the CDR3 is TGTGCCAGCAGTTTATTAGGGGGGACACTGAACACCGGGGAGCTGTTTTTT.

The rearrangement links TRBV28 to TRBJ1-3; D call uncertain. Looked up from germline, CDR1 is MDHEN and CDR2 is SYDVKM. The CDR3 has 12 amino acids. V was trimmed by 2 bases and J by 4 bases, leaving 3 bases between them. Written as DNA, the CDR3 is TGTGCCAGCAGTTTAGCGGGAAACACCATATATTTT. It yields the protein CASSLAGNTIYF.

This clone was recorded once. The chain carries TRBV6-5 and TRBJ2-7, with 7 bases aligning to TRBD1. Germline-derived CDR1 and CDR2 are MNHEY and SVGAGI. The junction had 5 bases not matched to a gene; V was cut back by 0 bases and J by 0 bases. This CDR3 spans 16 amino acids. DNA of the CDR3: TGTGCCAGCAGTTACTCGACAGGGTCCCACTCCTACGAGCAGTACTTC. It specifies CASSYSTGSHSYEQYF.

The CDR3 sequence is CASNRVQPQHF. CDR3 DNA: TGTGCCAGCAACAGGGTTCAGCCCCAGCATTTT. This rearrangement joins TRBV27 to TRBJ1-5, with D possibly matching TRBD1 (6 bases). Germline assignment: CDR1 MNHEY and CDR2 SMNVEV (reference sequence). The CDR3 extends over 11 amino acids. The ends were cut back, 7 bases at V and 6 bases at J, with 7 bases in the middle.

This chain links TRBV4-2 with TRBJ1-3; 9 bases are shared with TRBD1. Germline V lookup: CDR1 LGHNA, CDR2 YNFKEQ. Trimming removed 1 base from V and 2 bases from J; junction bases left unmatched: 0. The CDR3 runs 15 residues. CDR3 nucleotide sequence: TGTGCCAGCAGCCAAGGACAGGGGGCTGGAAACACCATATATTTT. It is translated as CASSQGQGAGNTIYF.

CDR3 sequence: CASSLRGAGTDTQYF. In nucleotides, the CDR3 is TGTGCCAGCAGTTTAAGGGGGGCCGGCACAGATACGCAGTATTTT. This chain links TRBV28 with TRBJ2-3; D may correspond to TRBD1 or TRBD2 (6 bases each). The germline V gene encodes CDR1 MDHEN and CDR2 SYDVKM. This CDR3 has 15 residues. Trimming stripped 2 bases from V and 1 base from J, with 10 bases between.

The J gene is TRBJ2-7, the V gene TRBV4-3; the D gene is possibly TRBD1 (6 bases). Germline loops: CDR1 LGHNA, CDR2 YSLEER. V lost 4 bases and J lost 0, with 10 bases in between. The CDR3 contains 14 residues. CDR3 residues: CASSLEGDSYEQYF. The CDR3 coding sequence is TGCGCCAGCAGCCTTGAGGGGGACTCCTACGAGCAGTACTTC.

V is TRBV10-2 and J is TRBJ1-5; D gene ambiguous. The CDR3 length is 14 residues. Germline loops: CDR1 WSHSY, CDR2 SAAADI. Trimming took off 4 bases at V and 4 bases at J, with 11 bases between the two ends. CDR3 in DNA: TGCGCCAGCAGTGGCGGGGTTGGAAATCAGCCCCAGCATTTT. Its protein is CASSGGVGNQPQHF.

J is TRBJ2-3 and V is TRBV4-2, with 9 nucleotides matching TRBD2. This CDR3 comprises 17 residues. V trimming: 5 bases; J trimming: 5 bases; junction bases outside the gene matches: 14. Looked up from germline, CDR1 is LGHNA and CDR2 is YNFKEQ. As DNA, the CDR3 is TGTGCCAGCAGCGGTCCCGGGACTAGCAGGTTCAGAGATACGCAGTATTTT. It translates to CASSGPGTSRFRDTQYF.

This clone came up once. The CDR3 nucleotides read TGTGCCAGCAGCCAAGACAGGGCGGCGAAAGAGCAGTACTTC. Translated, it gives CASSQDRAAKEQYF. V usage is TRBV7-8 and J usage is TRBJ2-7; 7 positions agree with TRBD1. In germline, CDR1 is SGHVS, CDR2 FQNEAQ. V lost 5 bases, J lost 7 bases, and 11 bases stayed unmatched. This CDR3 is built from 14 residues.

The chain has TRBV19 and TRBJ2-3; D not resolved. Trimming removed 6 bases from V and 0 bases from J, with 13 bases in between. Germline CDR1 LNHDA, CDR2 SQIVND (reference sequence). CDR3 length: 15 amino acids. The CDR3 here is CASSLTHLSTDTQYF. The CDR3 nucleotides read TGTGCCAGTAGCCTGACACACCTTAGCACAGATACGCAGTATTTT.

The V gene is TRBV7-2, the J gene TRBJ2-7, with no clear D. The germline gives CDR1 SGHTA, CDR2 FQGNSA. The CDR3 has 13 amino acids. Trimming stripped 0 bases from V and 3 bases from J, with 6 bases between. CDR3 protein: CASSLAPNYEQYF. Written as DNA, the CDR3 is TGTGCCAGCAGCTTAGCCCCTAACTACGAGCAGTACTTC.

This chain joins TRBV2 and TRBJ2-5; D could derive from TRBD1 or TRBD2 (5 bases each). Germline assignment: CDR1 SNHLY and CDR2 FYNNEI. The V end lost 4 bases, the J end lost 3 bases, and 12 bases lay between the germline ends. CDR3 length: 14 residues. The DNA for the CDR3 is TGTGCCAGCAGTGTGGACCTGGGGGAAGAGACCCAGTACTTC. This sequence encodes CASSVDLGEETQYF.

V gene TRBV9 combines with J gene TRBJ2-5, with 10 bases aligning to TRBD1. Per germline, CDR1 SGDLS and CDR2 YYNGEE. Trimming took 0 bases from V and 2 from J; bases not matched to a gene: 1. This CDR3 is 15 amino acids long. As DNA, the CDR3 is TGTGCCAGCAGCGTAGGACAGGGGGCGCAAGAGACCCAGTACTTC. It is translated as CASSVGQGAQETQYF.